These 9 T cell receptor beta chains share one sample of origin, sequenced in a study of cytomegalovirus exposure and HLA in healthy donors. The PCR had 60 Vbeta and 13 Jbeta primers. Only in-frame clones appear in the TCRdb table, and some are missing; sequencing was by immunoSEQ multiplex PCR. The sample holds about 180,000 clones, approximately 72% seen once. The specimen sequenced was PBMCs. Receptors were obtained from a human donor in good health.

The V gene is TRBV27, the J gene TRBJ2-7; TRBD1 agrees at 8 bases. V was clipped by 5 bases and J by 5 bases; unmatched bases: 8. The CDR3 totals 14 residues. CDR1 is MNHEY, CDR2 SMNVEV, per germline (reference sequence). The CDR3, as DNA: TGTGCCAGCAGTCGCAGGGGGCGATTCAACGAGCAGTACTTC. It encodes CASSRRGRFNEQYF.

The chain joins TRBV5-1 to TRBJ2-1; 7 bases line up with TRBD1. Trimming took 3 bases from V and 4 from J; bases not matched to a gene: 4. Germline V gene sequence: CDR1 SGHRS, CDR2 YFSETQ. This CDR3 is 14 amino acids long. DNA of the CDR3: TGCGCCAGCAGCTCCGGACAGGTTTACAATGAGCAGTTCTTC. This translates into CASSSGQVYNEQFF.

CDR3 amino acids: CAWSTTGTTNEKLFF. DNA of the CDR3: TGTGCCTGGAGTACGACAGGAACGACTAATGAAAAACTGTTTTTT. The V call is TRBV30, the J call TRBJ1-4, with TRBD1 as a possible D gene (6 bases). V was cut by 2 bases and J by 2 bases, with 12 bases left in between. This CDR3 is 15 amino acids long. Germline CDR1 is GTSNPN and CDR2 is SVGIG (reference sequence).

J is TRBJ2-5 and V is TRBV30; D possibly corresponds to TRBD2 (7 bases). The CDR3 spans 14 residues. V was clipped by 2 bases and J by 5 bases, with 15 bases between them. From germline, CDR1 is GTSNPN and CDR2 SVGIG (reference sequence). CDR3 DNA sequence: TGTGCCTGGAGTACCCGGGGGGCCGGGGAGACCCAGTACTTC. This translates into CAWSTRGAGETQYF.

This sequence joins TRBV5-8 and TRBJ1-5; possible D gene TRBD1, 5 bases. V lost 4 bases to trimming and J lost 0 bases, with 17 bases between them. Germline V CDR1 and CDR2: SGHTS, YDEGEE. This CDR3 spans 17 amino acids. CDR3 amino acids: CASSGGVQEYSNQPQHF. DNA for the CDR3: TGTGCCAGCAGCGGGGGGGTACAGGAGTATAGCAATCAGCCCCAGCATTTT.

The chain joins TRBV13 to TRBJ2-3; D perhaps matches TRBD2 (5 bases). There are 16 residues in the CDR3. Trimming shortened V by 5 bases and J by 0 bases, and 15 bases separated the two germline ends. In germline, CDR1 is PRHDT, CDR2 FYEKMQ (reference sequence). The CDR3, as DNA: TGTGCCAGCAGCGCCGGGGTGGACCGGAGCACAGATACGCAGTATTTT. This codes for CASSAGVDRSTDTQYF.

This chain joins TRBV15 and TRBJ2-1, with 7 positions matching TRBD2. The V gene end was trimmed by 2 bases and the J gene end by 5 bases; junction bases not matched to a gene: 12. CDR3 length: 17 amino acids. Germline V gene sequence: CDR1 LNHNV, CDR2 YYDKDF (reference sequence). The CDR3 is CATSRIPPSGANNEQFF. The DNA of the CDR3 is TGTGCCACCAGCAGAATCCCCCCCAGCGGGGCCAACAATGAGCAGTTCTTC.

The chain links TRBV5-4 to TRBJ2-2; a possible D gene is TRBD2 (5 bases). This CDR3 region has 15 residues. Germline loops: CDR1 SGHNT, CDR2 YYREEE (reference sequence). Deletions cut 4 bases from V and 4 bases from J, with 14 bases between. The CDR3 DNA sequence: TGTGCCAGCAGCCCCACGGCTAGCAGCACCGGGGAGCTGTTTTTT. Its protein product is CASSPTASSTGELFF.

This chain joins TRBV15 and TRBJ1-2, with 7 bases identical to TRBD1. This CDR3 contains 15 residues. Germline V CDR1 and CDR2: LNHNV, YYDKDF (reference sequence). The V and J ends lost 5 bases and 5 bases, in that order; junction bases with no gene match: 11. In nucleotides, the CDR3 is TGTGCCACCAGCCCTCAGGGGGAAGTCCTTTATGGCTACACCTTC. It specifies CATSPQGEVLYGYTF.